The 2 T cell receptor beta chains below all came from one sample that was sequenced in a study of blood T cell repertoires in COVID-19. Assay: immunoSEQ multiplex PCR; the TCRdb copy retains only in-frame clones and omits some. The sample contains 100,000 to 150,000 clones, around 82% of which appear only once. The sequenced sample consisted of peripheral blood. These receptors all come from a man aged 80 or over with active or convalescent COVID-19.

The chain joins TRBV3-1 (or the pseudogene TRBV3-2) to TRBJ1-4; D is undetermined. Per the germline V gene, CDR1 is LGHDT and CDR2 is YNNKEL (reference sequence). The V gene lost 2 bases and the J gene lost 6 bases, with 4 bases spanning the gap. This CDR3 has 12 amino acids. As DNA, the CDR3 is TGTGCCAGCAGCCAATCTCATGAAAAACTGTTTTTT. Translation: CASSQSHEKLFF.

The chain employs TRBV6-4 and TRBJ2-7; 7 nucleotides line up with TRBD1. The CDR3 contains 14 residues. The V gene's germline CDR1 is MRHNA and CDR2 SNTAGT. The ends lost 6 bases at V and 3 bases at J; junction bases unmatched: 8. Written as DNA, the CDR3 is TGTGCCAGCAGACAGGACCAGGGGGACTACGAGCAGTACTTC. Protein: CASRQDQGDYEQYF.